What follows is one TCR beta chain and its context. PCR employed 60 Vbeta and 13 Jbeta primers. Data came from immunoSEQ multiplex PCR; TCRdb stores just in-frame clones and leaves some out. This sample's table reports 40,000 or so clones. This record comes from a study of cytomegalovirus exposure and HLA in healthy donors. The trim removed 3 bases at V and 2 bases at J, leaving 5 bases unmatched. The CDR3 has 15 residues. CDR1 and CDR2 (germline): SGDLS, YYNGEE. The sequenced material came from PBMCs. This chain joins TRBV9 and TRBJ2-3; 8 positions match TRBD2. This receptor was obtained from a male donor in good health and CMV-seronegative. The CDR3 bases are TGTGCCAGCAGCGCCCAAGCGGGGGACACAGATACGCAGTATTTT. Translated, it gives CASSAQAGDTDTQYF.